This TCR beta chain comes out of a study of early stage breast cancer tumors. Turning to the study itself: Invasive lobular carcinomas made up about 35% of the 12 ER+/PR+/HER2- tumors.

The count of this clone is one. Its target is unknown. Overall study findings and caveats: Enriched TCRB sequences shared across patients were mostly commonly generated sequences.

The repertoire was sequenced with immunoSEQ multiplex PCR; TCRdb's copy has only in-frame clones and lacks some. The profile shows about 70,000 clones, less than 90% of them singletons. The CDR3 runs to 14 residues. Germline lookup yields CDR1 SGHRS and CDR2 YFSETQ. V was clipped by 0 bases and J by 5 bases; unmatched bases: 2. Material for sequencing was blood. The receptor's source is a person aged 35-50 years with breast cancer. The rearrangement uses TRBV5-1 and TRBJ2-4, with 7 bases matching TRBD2. CDR3: CASSLGGGENIQYF. CDR3 DNA sequence: TGCGCCAGCAGCTTGGGGGGGGGAGAAAACATTCAGTACTTC.